The 19 T cell receptor beta chains given below trace back to one sample, sequenced in a study of response to subunit inactivated influenza vaccine. From the RT-PCR reads, TCRdb called clonotypes with MiXCR, one entry per CDR3 protein. Of hundreds of thousands of distinct CDR3 sequences in the sample, about 14% are singletons; the top ten hold 6.5% to 8%. The source was PBMCs from blood, collected 14 to 15 days before vaccination. These receptors were taken from a man in his forties or fifties who received an inactivated influenza vaccine.

This clonotype was detected ten times or more. This chain joins TRBV7-9 and TRBJ1-5, with no clear D. The germline gives CDR1 SEHNR, CDR2 FQNEAQ (reference sequence). V was shortened by 6 bases and J by 0 bases, with 9 bases between the two germline ends. The CDR3 consists of 14 residues. CDR3 DNA: TGTGCCAGCAGTTTGGGCGCTAGCAATCAGCCCCAGCATTTT. As protein: CASSLGASNQPQHF.

Only a few counts were recorded for this clonotype. The CDR3 nucleotides are TGTGCCAGCAGCTGGGATGGCGGTTGGCGAGAGACCCAGTACTTC. Translating it yields CASSWDGGWRETQYF. The rearrangement joins TRBV7-2 to TRBJ2-5; D unresolved. Germline lookup yields CDR1 SGHTA and CDR2 FQGNSA. The ends were cut back, 4 bases at V and 4 bases at J, with 16 bases in the middle. CDR3 size: 15 residues.

The rearrangement uses TRBV5-1 and TRBJ2-7; D unresolved. V was trimmed by 4 bases and J by 3 bases, leaving 17 bases between them. CDR1 is SGHRS and CDR2 is YFSETQ in the germline V gene. CDR3 size: 15 residues. In DNA form, the CDR3 reads TGCGCCAGCAGCCCGGCCGTTATTCTACACTACGAGCAGTACTTC. Its protein product is CASSPAVILHYEQYF. Full variable domain (outside the CDR3, taken from reference TRBV5-1 and TRBJ2-7): KAGVTQTPRYLIKTRGQQVTLSCSPISGHRSVSWYQQTPGQGLQFLFEYFSETQRNKGNFPGRFSGRQFSNSRSEMNVSTLELGDSALYLCASSPAVILHYEQYFGPGTRLTVT.

There are many counts of this clonotype. The chain is built from TRBV20-1 and TRBJ2-1; 7 positions agree with TRBD2. CDR1 and CDR2 from the germline V gene are DFQATT and SNEGSKA (reference sequence). V dropped 6 bases and J dropped 2; count of bases not matched to a gene: 7. The CDR3 contains 14 residues. CDR3 in amino acids: CSAFRLAAYNEQFF. CDR3 in DNA: TGCAGTGCCTTTCGGCTAGCGGCCTACAATGAGCAGTTCTTC.

This clonotype was seen once. This rearrangement joins TRBV18 to TRBJ2-5; D call uncertain. There are 14 residues in the CDR3. Trimming shortened V by 0 bases and J by 5 bases, and 10 bases separated the two germline ends. The germline V gene encodes CDR1 KGHSH and CDR2 LQKENI. CDR3 bases: TGTGCCAGCTCACCACCGGCGCGATATGAGACCCAGTACTTC. Protein product: CASSPPARYETQYF. The whole variable domain, filled in from reference TRBV18 and TRBJ2-5, reads NAGVMQNPRHLVRRRGQEARLRCSPMKGHSHVYWYRQLPEEGLKFMVYLQKENIIDESGMPKERFSAEFPKEGPSILRIQQVVRGDSAAYFCASSPPARYETQYFGPGTRLLVL.

The chain uses TRBV5-1 and TRBJ2-7, with TRBD1 matching 7 bases. This CDR3 is 15 amino acids long. J lost 4 bases, V lost 1 base, and 8 bases had no gene match. Germline values: CDR1 SGHRS, CDR2 YFSETQ. The CDR3, as DNA: TGCGCCAGCAGCTTGAATCCCGGGACAGCATACGAGCAGTACTTC. This sequence encodes CASSLNPGTAYEQYF.

This clonotype was recorded a few times. The rearrangement uses TRBV27 and TRBJ2-7; D perhaps matches TRBD2 (6 bases). V dropped 5 bases and J dropped 4 bases, with 15 bases sitting between them. Germline CDR1 reads MNHEY; CDR2 reads SMNVEV (reference sequence). CDR3 length: 14 residues. The CDR3 sequence: CASSTLRESYEQYF. CDR3 nucleotide sequence: TGTGCCAGCAGTACCCTACGGGAGAGTTACGAGCAGTACTTC.

The chain uses TRBV5-1 and TRBJ2-5, with D possibly matching TRBD2 (6 bases). V was cut by 3 bases and J by 5 bases, with 17 bases left in between. This CDR3 has 15 amino acids. Germline V gives CDR1 SGHRS, CDR2 YFSETQ. This CDR3 reads CASSSLRGRRETQYF. CDR3 sequence (DNA): TGCGCCAGCAGCTCCCTACGGGGGAGAAGGGAGACCCAGTACTTC.

This clonotype was seen at least ten times. The rearrangement uses TRBV20-1 and TRBJ2-1; 8 nucleotides agree with TRBD2. With 0 bases clipped from V and 1 base from J, the junction kept 11 bases outside the gene matches. CDR3 length: 18 residues. Germline CDR1 DFQATT, CDR2 SNEGSKA (reference sequence). DNA for the CDR3: TGCAGTGCTAGAGATTTGGGTAGCGGGAAAGGTTCCTACAATGAGCAGTTCTTC. Protein sequence: CSARDLGSGKGSYNEQFF.

This clonotype was recorded many times. The chain links TRBV4-1 to TRBJ1-6, with D maybe TRBD1 (5 bases). CDR3 length: 12 residues. V was cut by 1 base and J by 11 bases, with 6 bases left in between. In germline, CDR1 is MGHRA, CDR2 YSYEKL. The CDR3 DNA reads TGCGCCAGCAGCCAAGGGACAACACCCCTCCACTTT. Its translation: CASSQGTTPLHF.

This clonotype has ten or more counts. V and J are TRBV25-1 and TRBJ2-2; 7 positions match TRBD2. After removal of 6 bases from V and 2 bases from J, the junction contained 9 bases not matched to a gene. There are 16 residues in the CDR3. The germline V gene has CDR1 MGHDK and CDR2 SYGVNS. CDR3 sequence (DNA): TGTGCCAGCAGCCACCAACGGGGGGTTAACACCGGGGAGCTGTTTTTT. It specifies CASSHQRGVNTGELFF.

In this sample, this clonotype turned up a few times. CDR3 sequence: CASSTVSNFGPQHF. For the CDR3, the DNA is TGTGCCAGCTCAACAGTTAGCAATTTTGGGCCCCAGCATTTT. This chain uses TRBV18 with TRBJ1-5; D gene ambiguous. Germline loops: CDR1 KGHSH, CDR2 LQKENI. The ends were cut back, 5 bases at V and 9 bases at J, with 17 bases in the middle. The CDR3 runs 14 residues.

There are a few counts of this clonotype. The chain links TRBV12-3 or TRBV12-4 to TRBJ2-1; 10 bases match TRBD1. There are 16 residues in the CDR3. V was clipped by 6 bases and J by 3 bases; unmatched bases: 8. The CDR3 DNA reads as TGTGCCAGCAGCCGGGACAGGGGAGGTCGCTACAATGAGCAGTTCTTC. The encoded protein is CASSRDRGGRYNEQFF.

This clonotype was seen more than once but under ten times. This chain links TRBV15 with TRBJ2-4; perhaps TRBD2 as D (5 bases). V was trimmed by 5 bases and J by 3 bases, leaving 11 bases between them. The germline gives CDR1 LNHNV, CDR2 YYDKDF (reference sequence). There are 14 residues in the CDR3. The CDR3 nucleotides are TGTGCCACCAGCCCCCCGGGGAACAAAAACATTCAGTACTTC. Its translation: CATSPPGNKNIQYF.

The chain joins TRBV7-2 to TRBJ2-7; 9 nucleotides align to TRBD2. The length of the CDR3 is 15 residues. V trimming: 1 base; J trimming: 2 bases; junction bases outside the gene matches: 3. Germline-derived CDR1 and CDR2 are SGHTA and FQGNSA. The CDR3, as DNA: TGTGCCAGCAGCTTAGAAGGCGGGAGGGCCTACGAGCAGTACTTC. Encoded protein: CASSLEGGRAYEQYF. The whole variable domain, filled in from reference TRBV7-2 and TRBJ2-7, reads GAGVSQSPSNKVTEKGKDVELRCDPISGHTALYWYRQSLGQGLEFLIYFQGNSAPDKSGLPSDRFSAERTGGSVSTLTIQRTQQEDSAVYLCASSLEGGRAYEQYFGPGTRLTVT.

The chain links TRBV7-6 to TRBJ2-7, with D hard to call. The germline V and J ends were trimmed by 3 bases and 2 bases, with 11 bases remaining between them. The V gene's germline CDR1 is SGHVS and CDR2 FNYEAQ. The CDR3 has 14 residues. The chain's CDR3 is CASSLGGEPYEQYF. Written as DNA, the CDR3 is TGTGCCAGCAGCTTGGGTGGGGAACCCTACGAGCAGTACTTC.

This clonotype occurred a few times. The J gene is TRBJ2-7, the V gene TRBV5-6; 7 bases line up with TRBD2. Per germline, CDR1 SGHDT and CDR2 YYEEEE. This CDR3 spans 15 amino acids. V shed 2 bases, J shed 3 bases, and the junction held 8 bases outside the gene matches. The CDR3 DNA follows: TGTGCCAGCAGCTTCGGGAGCGGGATCCTCTACGAGCAGTACTTC. This gives the protein CASSFGSGILYEQYF.

This clonotype was detected ten times or more. At one boundary the junction diverges from the germline segment, which might be a read error. CDR3 sequence: CASSLTGAETQYF. DNA of the CDR3: TGTGCCAGCAGCTTAACAGGGGCTGAGACCCAGTACTTC. The chain recombines TRBV5-1 with TRBJ2-5; 7 bases are a match to TRBD1. This CDR3 spans 13 amino acids. Germline V gene lookup returns CDR1 SGHRS and CDR2 YFSETQ.

This clonotype was detected a few times. The V and J genes are TRBV20-1 and TRBJ1-5; D is possibly TRBD1 (5 bases). The CDR3 is made up of 14 amino acids. V lost 5 bases and J 3 bases, leaving 14 bases between the germline ends. Per germline, CDR1 DFQATT and CDR2 SNEGSKA (reference sequence). CDR3 DNA sequence: TGCAGTGCTTTACAGGTCGATGACAATCAGCCCCAGCATTTT. Its protein product is CSALQVDDNQPQHF.